One TCR beta chain is described in this entry. The data were obtained in a study of blood T cell repertoires in COVID-19. As for the study in general: Some COVID-19 samples were acute and others convalescent; all came from the United States, Italy and Spain. T cells, B-cell-depleted T cells, or PBMCs supplied cDNA or gDNA.

In the source study's methods: Estimation of nucleated cell counts relied on the amplification of reference gene primers. Libraries were prepared by immunoSEQ multiplex PCR; TCRdb keeps only in-frame clonotypes and omits some of them. V, J and clone size are those of that table, while D and trimming were read from the DNA. The sample includes roughly 200,000 clones, 85% to 95% of them seen just once. The sequence was obtained from a man aged 30 to 39 with COVID-19, enrolled during active disease. Specimen: peripheral blood.

CDR3 DNA: TGTGCCAGCAGCCCGATCGGGGGTCCCGGGGAGCTGTTTTTT. It codes for CASSPIGGPGELFF. The chain links TRBV3-1 (or the pseudogene TRBV3-2) to TRBJ2-2, with a possible D match to TRBD2 (6 bases). Germline loops: CDR1 LGHDT, CDR2 YNNKEL (reference sequence). Trimming pared 4 bases from V and 6 bases from J, leaving 12 bases between. The length of the CDR3 is 14 residues.